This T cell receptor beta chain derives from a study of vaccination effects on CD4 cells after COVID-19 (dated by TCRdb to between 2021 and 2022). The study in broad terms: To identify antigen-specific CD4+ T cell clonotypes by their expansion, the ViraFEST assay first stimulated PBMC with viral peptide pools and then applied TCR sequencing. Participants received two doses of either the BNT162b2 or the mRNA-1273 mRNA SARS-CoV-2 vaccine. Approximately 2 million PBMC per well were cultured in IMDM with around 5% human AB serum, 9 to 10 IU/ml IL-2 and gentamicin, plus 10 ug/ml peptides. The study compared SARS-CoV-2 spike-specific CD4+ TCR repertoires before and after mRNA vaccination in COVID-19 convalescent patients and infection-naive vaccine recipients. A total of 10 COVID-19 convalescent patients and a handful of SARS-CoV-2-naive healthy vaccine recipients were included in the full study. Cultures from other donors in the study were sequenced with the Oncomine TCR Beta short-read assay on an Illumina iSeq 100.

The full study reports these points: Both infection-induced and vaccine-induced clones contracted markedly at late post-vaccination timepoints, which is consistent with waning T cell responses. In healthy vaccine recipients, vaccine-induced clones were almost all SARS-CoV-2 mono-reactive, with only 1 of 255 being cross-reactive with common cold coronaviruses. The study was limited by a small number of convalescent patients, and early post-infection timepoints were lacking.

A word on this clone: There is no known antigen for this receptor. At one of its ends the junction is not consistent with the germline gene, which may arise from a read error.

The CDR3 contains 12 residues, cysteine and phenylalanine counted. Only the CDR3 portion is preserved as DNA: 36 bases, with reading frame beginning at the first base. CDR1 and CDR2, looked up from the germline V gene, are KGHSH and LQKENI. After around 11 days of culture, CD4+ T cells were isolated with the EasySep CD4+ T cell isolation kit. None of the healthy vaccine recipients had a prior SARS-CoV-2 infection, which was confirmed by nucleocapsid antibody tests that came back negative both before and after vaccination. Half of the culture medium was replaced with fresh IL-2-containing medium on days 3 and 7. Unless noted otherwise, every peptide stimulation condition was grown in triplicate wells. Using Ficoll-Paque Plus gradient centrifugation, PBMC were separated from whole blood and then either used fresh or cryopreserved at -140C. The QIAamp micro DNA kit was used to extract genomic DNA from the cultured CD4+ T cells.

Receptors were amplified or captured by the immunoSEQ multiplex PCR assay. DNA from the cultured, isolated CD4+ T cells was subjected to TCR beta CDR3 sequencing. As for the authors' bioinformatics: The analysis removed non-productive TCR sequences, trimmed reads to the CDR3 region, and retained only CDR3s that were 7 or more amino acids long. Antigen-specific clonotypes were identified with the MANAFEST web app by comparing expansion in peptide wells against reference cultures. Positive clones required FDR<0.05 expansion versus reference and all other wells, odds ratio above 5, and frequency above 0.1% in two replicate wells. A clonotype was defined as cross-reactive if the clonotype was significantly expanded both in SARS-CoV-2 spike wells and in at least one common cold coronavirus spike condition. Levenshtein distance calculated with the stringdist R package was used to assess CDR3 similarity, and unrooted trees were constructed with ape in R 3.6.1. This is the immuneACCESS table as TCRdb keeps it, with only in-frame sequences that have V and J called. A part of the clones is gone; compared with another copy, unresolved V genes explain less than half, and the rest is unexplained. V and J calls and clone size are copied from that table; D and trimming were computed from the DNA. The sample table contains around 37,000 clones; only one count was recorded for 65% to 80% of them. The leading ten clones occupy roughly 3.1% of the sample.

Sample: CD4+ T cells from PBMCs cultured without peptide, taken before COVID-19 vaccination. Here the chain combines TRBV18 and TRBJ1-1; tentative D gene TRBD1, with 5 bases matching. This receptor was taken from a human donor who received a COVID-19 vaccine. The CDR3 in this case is CASSPLTAEAFF. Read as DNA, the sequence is TGTGCCAGCTCCCCACTGACAGCTGAAGCTTTCTTT. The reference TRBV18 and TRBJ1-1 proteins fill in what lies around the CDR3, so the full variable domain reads NAGVMQNPRHLVRRRGQEARLRCSPMKGHSHVYWYRQLPEEGLKFMVYLQKENIIDESGMPKERFSAEFPKEGPSILRIQQVVRGDSAAYFCASSPLTAEAFFGQGTRLTVV.